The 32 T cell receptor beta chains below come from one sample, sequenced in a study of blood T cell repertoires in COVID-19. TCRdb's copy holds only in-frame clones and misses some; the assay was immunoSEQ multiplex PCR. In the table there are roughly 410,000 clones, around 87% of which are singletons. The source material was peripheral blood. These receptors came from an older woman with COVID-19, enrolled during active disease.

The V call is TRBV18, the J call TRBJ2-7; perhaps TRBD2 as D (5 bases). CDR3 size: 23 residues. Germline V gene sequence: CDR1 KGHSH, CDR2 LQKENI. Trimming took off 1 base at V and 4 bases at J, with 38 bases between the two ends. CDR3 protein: CASSPRKPEDSETFSTSLYEQYF. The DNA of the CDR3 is TGTGCCAGCTCACCACGAAAACCGGAGGATAGCGAGACATTCTCGACCAGCCTTTACGAGCAGTACTTC.

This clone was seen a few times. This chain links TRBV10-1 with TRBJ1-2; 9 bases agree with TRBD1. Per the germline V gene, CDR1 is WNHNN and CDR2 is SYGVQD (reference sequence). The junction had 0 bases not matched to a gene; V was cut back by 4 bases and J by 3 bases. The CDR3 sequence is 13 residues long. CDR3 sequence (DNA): TGCGCCAGCAGTGGGGACAGGGACTATGGCTACACCTTC. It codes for CASSGDRDYGYTF.

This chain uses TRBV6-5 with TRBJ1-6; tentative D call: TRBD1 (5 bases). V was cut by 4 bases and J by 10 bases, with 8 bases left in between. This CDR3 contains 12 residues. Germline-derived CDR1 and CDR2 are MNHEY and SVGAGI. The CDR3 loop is CASSSRVSPLHF. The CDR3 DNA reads TGTGCCAGCAGTTCCAGGGTGTCACCCCTCCACTTT.

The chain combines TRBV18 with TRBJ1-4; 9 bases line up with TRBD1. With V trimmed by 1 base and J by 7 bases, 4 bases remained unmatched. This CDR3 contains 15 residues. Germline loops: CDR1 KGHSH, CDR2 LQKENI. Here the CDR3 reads CASSPQGQGVEKLFF. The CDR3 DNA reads TGTGCCAGCTCACCACAGGGACAGGGCGTTGAAAAACTGTTTTTT.

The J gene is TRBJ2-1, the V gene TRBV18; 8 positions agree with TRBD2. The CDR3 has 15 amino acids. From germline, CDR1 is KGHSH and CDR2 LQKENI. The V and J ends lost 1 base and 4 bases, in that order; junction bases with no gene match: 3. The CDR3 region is CASSPQAGGYNEQFF. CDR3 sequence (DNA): TGTGCCAGCTCACCACAGGCGGGGGGTTACAATGAGCAGTTCTTC.

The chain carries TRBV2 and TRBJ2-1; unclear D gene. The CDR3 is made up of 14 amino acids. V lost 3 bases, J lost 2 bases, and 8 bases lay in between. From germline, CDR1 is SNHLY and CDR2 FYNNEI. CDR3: CASSDSSAYNEQFF. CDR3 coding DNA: TGTGCCAGCAGTGACTCCTCGGCCTACAATGAGCAGTTCTTC.

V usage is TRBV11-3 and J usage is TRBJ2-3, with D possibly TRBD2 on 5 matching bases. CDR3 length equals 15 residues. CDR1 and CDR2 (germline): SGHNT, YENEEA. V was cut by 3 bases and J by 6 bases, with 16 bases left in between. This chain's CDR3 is CASSLSSGSVDTQYF. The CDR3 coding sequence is TGTGCCAGCAGCTTGAGTTCGGGGAGTGTGGATACGCAGTATTTT.

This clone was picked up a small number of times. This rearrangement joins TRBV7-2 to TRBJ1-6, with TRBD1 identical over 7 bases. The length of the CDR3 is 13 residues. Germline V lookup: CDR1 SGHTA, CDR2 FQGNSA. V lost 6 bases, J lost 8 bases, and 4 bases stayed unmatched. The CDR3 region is CASRQGPDSPLHF. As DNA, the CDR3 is TGTGCCAGCAGACAGGGGCCGGATTCACCCCTCCACTTT.

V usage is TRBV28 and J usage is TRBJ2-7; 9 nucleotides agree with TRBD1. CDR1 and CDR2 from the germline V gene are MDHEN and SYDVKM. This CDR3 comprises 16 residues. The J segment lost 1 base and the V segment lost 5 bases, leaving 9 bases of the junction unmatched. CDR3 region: CASSPQQGAGSYEQYF. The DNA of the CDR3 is TGTGCCAGCAGTCCTCAACAGGGGGCAGGTTCCTACGAGCAGTACTTC.

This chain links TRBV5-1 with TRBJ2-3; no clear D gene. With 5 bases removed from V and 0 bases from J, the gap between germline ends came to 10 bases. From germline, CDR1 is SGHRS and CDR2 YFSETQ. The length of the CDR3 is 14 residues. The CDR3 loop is CASSQTTSTDTQYF. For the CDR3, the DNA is TGCGCCAGCAGTCAAACGACTAGCACAGATACGCAGTATTTT.

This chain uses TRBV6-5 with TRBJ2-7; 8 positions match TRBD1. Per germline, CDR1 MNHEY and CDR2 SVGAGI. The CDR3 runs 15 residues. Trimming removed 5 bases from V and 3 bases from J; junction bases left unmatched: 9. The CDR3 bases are TGTGCCAGCAGTCCCCTGGACAGGGTGAGCTACGAGCAGTACTTC. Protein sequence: CASSPLDRVSYEQYF.

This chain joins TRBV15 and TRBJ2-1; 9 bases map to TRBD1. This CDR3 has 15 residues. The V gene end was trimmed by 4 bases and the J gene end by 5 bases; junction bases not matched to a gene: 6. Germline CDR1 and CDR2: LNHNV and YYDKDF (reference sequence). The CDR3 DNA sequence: TGTGCCACCAGCATTTTACGGACAGGGGACAATGAGCAGTTCTTC. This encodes CATSILRTGDNEQFF.

CDR3 nucleotide sequence: TGTGCCAGCTGCCCGGAGCGGACAGGGGTCACCGGGGAGCTGTTTTTT. It encodes CASCPERTGVTGELFF. The chain employs TRBV28 and TRBJ2-2; TRBD1 agrees at 9 bases. After removal of 8 bases from V and 4 bases from J, the junction contained 11 bases not matched to a gene. The CDR3 is 16 amino acids. The germline V gene has CDR1 MDHEN and CDR2 SYDVKM.

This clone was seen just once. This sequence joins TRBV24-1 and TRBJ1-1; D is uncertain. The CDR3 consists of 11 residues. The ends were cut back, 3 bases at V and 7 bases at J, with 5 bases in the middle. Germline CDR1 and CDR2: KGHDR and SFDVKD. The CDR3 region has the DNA TGTGCCACCAGTGATCGGAGTGAAGCTTTCTTT. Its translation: CATSDRSEAFF.

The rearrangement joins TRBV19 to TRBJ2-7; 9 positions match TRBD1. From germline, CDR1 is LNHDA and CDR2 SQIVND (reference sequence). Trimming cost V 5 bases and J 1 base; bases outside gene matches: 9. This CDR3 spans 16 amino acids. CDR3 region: CASSEPGTGYSYEQYF. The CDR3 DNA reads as TGTGCCAGTAGTGAGCCCGGGACAGGGTATTCCTACGAGCAGTACTTC.

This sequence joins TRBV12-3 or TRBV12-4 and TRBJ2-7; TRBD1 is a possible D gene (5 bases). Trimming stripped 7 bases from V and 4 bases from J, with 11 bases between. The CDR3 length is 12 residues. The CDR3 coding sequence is TGTGCCAGCACCCGGAAGGGGTACGAGCAGTACTTC. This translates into CASTRKGYEQYF.

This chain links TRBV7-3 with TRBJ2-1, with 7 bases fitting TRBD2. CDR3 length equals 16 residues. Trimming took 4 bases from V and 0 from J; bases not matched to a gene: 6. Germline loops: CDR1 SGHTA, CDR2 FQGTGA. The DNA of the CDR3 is TGTGCCAGCAGCTACGCCAGGACTAGCTCCTACAATGAGCAGTTCTTC. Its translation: CASSYARTSSYNEQFF.

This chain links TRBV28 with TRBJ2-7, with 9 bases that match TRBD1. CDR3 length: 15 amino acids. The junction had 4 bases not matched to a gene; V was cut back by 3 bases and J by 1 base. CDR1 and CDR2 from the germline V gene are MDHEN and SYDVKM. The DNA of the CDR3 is TGTGCCAGCAGTTTCCCCGGGACAGGGTCCTACGAGCAGTACTTC. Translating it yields CASSFPGTGSYEQYF.

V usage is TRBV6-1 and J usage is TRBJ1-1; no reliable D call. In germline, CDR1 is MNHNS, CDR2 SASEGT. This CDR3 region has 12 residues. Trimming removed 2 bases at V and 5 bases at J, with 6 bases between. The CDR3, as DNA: TGTGCCAGCAGTGAAATCCGTACTGAAGCTTTCTTT. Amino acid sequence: CASSEIRTEAFF.

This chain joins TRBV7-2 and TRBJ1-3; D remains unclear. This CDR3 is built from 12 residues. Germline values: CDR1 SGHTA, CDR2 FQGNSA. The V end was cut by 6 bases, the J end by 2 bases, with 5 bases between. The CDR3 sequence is CASSSAGNTIYF. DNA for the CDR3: TGTGCCAGCAGTTCAGCTGGAAACACCATATATTTT.

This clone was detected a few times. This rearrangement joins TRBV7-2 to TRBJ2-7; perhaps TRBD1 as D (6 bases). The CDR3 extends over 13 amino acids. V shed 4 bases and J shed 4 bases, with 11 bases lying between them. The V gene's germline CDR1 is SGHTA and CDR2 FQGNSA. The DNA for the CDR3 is TGTGCCAGCAGCTCCGCCCAGGGGTACGAGCAGTACTTC. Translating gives CASSSAQGYEQYF.

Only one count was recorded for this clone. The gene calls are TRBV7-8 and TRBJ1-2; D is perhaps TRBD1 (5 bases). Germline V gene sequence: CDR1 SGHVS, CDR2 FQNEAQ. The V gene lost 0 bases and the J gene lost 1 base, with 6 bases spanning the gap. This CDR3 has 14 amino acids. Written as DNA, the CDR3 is TGTGCCAGCAGCTTAGCCCAGGGTAACTATGGCTACACCTTC. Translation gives CASSLAQGNYGYTF.

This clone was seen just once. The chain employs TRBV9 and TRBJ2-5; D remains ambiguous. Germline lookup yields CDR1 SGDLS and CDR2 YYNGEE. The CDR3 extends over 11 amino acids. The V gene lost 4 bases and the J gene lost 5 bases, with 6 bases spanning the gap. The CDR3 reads CASSFGETQYF. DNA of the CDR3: TGTGCCAGCAGCTTCGGGGAGACCCAGTACTTC.

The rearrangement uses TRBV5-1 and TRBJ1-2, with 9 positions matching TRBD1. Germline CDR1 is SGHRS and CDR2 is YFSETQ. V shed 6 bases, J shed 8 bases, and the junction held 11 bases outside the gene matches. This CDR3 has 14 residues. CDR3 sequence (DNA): TGCGCCAGCACTCCTCTAGGACAGGGGTGGGGCTACACCTTC. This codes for CASTPLGQGWGYTF.

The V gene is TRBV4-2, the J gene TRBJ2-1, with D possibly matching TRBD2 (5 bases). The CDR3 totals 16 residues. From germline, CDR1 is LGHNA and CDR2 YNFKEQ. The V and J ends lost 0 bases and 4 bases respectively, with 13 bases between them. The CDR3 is CASSQDLERTYNEQFF. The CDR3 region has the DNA TGTGCCAGCAGCCAAGATCTCGAGCGGACTTACAATGAGCAGTTCTTC.

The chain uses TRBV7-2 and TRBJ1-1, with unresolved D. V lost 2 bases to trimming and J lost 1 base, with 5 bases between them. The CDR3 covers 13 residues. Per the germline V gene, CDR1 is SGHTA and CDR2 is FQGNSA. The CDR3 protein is CASSLQQNTEAFF. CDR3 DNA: TGTGCCAGCAGCTTACAACAGAACACTGAAGCTTTCTTT.

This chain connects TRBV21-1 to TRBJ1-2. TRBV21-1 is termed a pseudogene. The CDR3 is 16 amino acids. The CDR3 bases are TGTGCCAGCGACGTTGCCAGGGACGGGAGCTACTATGGCTACACCTTC. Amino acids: CASDVARDGSYYGYTF.

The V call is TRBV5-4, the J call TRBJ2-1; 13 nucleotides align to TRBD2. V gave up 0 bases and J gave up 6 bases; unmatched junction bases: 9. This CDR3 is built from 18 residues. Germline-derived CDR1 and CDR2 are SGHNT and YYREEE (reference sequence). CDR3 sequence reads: CASSLGGTSGAKRNEQFF. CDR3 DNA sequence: TGTGCCAGCAGCTTGGGGGGGACTAGCGGGGCGAAACGCAATGAGCAGTTCTTC.

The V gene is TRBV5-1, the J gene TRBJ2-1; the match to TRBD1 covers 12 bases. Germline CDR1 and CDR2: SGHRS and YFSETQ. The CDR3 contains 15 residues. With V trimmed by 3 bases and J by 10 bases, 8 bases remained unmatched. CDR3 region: CASSSRDRGLWEQFF. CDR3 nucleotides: TGCGCCAGCAGCTCACGGGACAGGGGGCTGTGGGAGCAGTTCTTC. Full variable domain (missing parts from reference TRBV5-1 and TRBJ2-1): KAGVTQTPRYLIKTRGQQVTLSCSPISGHRSVSWYQQTPGQGLQFLFEYFSETQRNKGNFPGRFSGRQFSNSRSEMNVSTLELGDSALYLCASSSRDRGLWEQFFGPGTRLTVL.

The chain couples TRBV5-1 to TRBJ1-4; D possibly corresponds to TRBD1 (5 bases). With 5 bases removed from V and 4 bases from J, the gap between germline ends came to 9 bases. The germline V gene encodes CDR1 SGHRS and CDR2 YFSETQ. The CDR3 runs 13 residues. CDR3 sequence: CASRGTFNEKLFF. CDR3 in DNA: TGCGCCAGCAGGGGGACTTTTAATGAAAAACTGTTTTTT.

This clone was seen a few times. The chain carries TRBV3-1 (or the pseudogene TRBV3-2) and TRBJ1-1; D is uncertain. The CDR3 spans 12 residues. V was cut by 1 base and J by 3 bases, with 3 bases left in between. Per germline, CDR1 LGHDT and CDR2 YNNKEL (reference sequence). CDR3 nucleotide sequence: TGTGCCAGCAGCCAAGGAGACACTGAAGCTTTCTTT. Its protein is CASSQGDTEAFF.

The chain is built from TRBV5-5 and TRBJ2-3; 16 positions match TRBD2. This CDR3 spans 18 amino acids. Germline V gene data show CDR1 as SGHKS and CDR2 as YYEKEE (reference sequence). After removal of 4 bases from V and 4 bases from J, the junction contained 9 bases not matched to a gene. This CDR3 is CASSPPGLAGGRADTQYF. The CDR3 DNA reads TGTGCCAGCAGCCCCCCGGGACTAGCGGGGGGGCGTGCAGATACGCAGTATTTT.